This T cell receptor (beta chain) emerged from a study of Ad26.COV2.S vaccination and SARS-CoV-2 variants. Background on the study: Intramuscularly, Ad26.COV2.S was given either once or twice, 56 days apart.

Produced via immunoSEQ multiplex PCR; TCRdb's table is partial and in-frame only. The sample lists some 330,000 clones, roughly 90% occurring once. Concerning this clone itself: Its antigen remains unidentified.

V lost 0 bases and J lost 7, with 13 bases in between. This CDR3 comprises 15 residues. CDR1 is LNHNV and CDR2 is YYDKDF in the germline V gene (reference sequence). Findings and limits, study-wide: Non-spike TCR breadth did not differ much between vaccine and placebo recipients. Substantial post-vaccination breadth of spike-specific CD8+ and CD4+ T cell responses was reported.

This sample's treatment: over 15 received Ad26.COV2.S at low or high dose, single or two shots; about 5 received placebo; per-sample allocation not given. Specimens were obtained on day 63 following the first vaccine or placebo injection. An adult of 18-55 years in Boston served as donor. The chain carries TRBV15 and TRBJ1-5, with TRBD1 as a possible D gene (5 bases). The TCR sequence derives from a person between 18 and 65 years old who received the Ad26.COV2.S COVID-19 vaccine or a placebo. Specimen: peripheral blood, collected in a trial of Ad26.COV2.S vaccine versus placebo. This CDR3 reads CATSRDRGERQPQHF. The CDR3 nucleotides read TGTGCCACCAGCAGAGATCGAGGGGAACGGCAGCCCCAGCATTTT.